This TCR beta chain is from a study of regulatory T cells in long-lasting Graves disease. Study-wide findings and caveats: There were preferences for TRBV28, TRBJ1-2 and TRBJ2-5 in persistent disease.

CDR3 size: 15 residues. Per the germline V gene, CDR1 is GTSNPN and CDR2 is SVGIG (reference sequence). Germline trimming cut 2 bases from V and 9 bases from J; bases unmatched to any gene: 12. This clonotype came up many times. Its target is not known. Construction of the TCR beta libraries employed iRepertoire HTBI primers in conjunction with Arm-PCR of CDR3 regions. TCRdb re-called the multiplex PCR reads through MiXCR, storing one row per CDR3 protein. The sample has under 400,000 distinct CDR3 sequences; about a sixth are singletons. Documented time point: newly diagnosed GD, antithyroid drugs for less than 3 months. With RNA extracted from PBMCs as input, the TCR library was made. This same sample was also part of a study on T cells in Graves' hyperthyroidism and ophthalmopathy.

The starting material was peripheral blood mononuclear cells (PBMCs), obtained at new diagnosis, from a patient treated with antithyroid drugs. The rearrangement uses TRBV30 and TRBJ1-5; 8 bases are a match to TRBD1. The sequence came from a man aged 40-49 years with Graves disease. The CDR3 is CAWSRSTGGISPQHF. As DNA, the CDR3 is TGTGCCTGGAGTCGGTCTACAGGGGGTATCTCGCCCCAGCATTTT.